This T cell receptor (beta chain) derives from a study of memory CD4+ T cells and cytomegalovirus serostatus. For the study at large: Of the healthy Belgian adults, 9 were CMV seropositive and 20 to 25 seronegative.

Germline V CDR1 and CDR2: MNHEY, SVGAGI. Deletions cut 4 bases from V and 7 bases from J, with 12 bases between. This CDR3 comprises 13 residues. Clones were read by immunoSEQ multiplex PCR, and TCRdb kept only the in-frame ones, dropping some. The repertoire holds about 100,000 clones, with about 80% as singletons. Single viable CD3+CD4+CD8-CD45RO+ cells were sorted as the memory CD4+ T cells. The rearrangement links TRBV6-5 to TRBJ2-3; no clear D. The TCR originated in an adult in good health and CMV-seropositive. Input material: memory CD4+ T cells from blood. This chain's CDR3 is CASSLPYGNTQYF. CDR3 in DNA: TGTGCCAGCAGTTTACCCTACGGAAATACGCAGTATTTT.